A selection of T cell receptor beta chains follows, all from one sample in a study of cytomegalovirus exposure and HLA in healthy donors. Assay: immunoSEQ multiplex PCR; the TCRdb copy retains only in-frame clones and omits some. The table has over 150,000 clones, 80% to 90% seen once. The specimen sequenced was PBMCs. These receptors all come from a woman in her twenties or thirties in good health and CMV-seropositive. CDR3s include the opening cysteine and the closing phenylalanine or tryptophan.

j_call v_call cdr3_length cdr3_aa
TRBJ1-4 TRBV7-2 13 CASSWYRAEKLFF
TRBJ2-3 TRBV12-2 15 CASPGQWDGTDTQYF
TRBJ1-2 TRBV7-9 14 CASSPNLDSYGYTF
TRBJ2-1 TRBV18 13 CASSPSSYNEQFF
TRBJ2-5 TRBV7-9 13 CASSRTGEETQYF
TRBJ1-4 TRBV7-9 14 CASSFRATNEKLFF
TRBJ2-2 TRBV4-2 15 CASNLGGAHTGELFF
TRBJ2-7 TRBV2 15 CASRPGQAYIYEQYF
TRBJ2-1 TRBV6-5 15 CASSYAYGPNNEQFF
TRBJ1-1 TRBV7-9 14 CASSLLDKNTEAFF
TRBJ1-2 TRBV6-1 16 CASSGDRGIYYFGYTF
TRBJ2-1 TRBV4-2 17 CASSSSGSAASYNEQFF
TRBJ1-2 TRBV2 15 CASTGGPPAYYGYTF
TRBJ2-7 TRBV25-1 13 CASSEGGGREQYF
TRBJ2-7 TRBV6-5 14 CASSRQGGSYEQYF
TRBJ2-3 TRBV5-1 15 CASSRGQGIGDTQYF
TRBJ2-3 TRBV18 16 CASSPRAGVVSNTQYF
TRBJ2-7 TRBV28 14 CASSLPGQSYEQYF
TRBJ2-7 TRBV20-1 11 CSAGHLREQYF
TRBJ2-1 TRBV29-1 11 CSVAVGSEQFF
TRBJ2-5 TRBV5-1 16 CASSLDQSGGGETQYF
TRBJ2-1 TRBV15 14 CATGRGRPGNEQFF
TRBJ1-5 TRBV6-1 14 CASSSQVQGQPQHF
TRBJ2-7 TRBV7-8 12 CASSQPGGKQYF
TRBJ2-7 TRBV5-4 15 CASSSGQGTLYEQYF
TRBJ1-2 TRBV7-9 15 CASSLPQGQSYGYTF
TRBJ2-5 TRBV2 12 CAREAGAETQYF
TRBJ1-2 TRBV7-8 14 CASSLTGVNYGYTF
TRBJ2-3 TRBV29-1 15 CSVDSSGSGTDTQYF
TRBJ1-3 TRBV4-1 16 CASSQAPLSSGNTIYF
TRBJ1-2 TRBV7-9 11 CASSADYGYTF
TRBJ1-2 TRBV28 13 CASTPVNNYGYTF
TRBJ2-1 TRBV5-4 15 CASSLAGLATNEQFF
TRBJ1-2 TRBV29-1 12 CSASQGNYGYTF
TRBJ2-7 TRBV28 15 CASSLPTGGFYEQYF
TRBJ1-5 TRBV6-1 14 CASTPGQTNQPQHF
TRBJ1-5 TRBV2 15 CASTPRGTGNQPQHF
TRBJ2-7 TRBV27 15 CASSLHPIGDREQYF
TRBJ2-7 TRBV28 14 CASNSPGELQEQYF
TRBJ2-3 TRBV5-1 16 CASSFTSGRVADTQYF
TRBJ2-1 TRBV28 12 CALGQGHNEQFF
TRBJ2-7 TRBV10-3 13 CAISGTLSYEQYF
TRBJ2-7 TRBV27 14 CASSGWDSSYEQYF
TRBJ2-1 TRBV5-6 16 CASTPLGALADNEQFF
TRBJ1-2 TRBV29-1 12 CSERRGVESYTF